This T cell receptor beta chain was observed in a study of blood T cells in healthy people across ages (dated by TCRdb to about 2015). In the study overall: In model experiments, roughly one uniquely barcoded TCR beta cDNA molecule per two T cells was captured by template switching. Using deep sequencing normalized with unique cDNA molecular identifiers, the study measured how TCR beta repertoire diversity changes with age. Donors were grouped into four age groups: young (average approximately 16 years), middle-aged (roughly 40), aged (around 62) and long-lived (over 80). To avoid experimental bias, donors of different ages were randomly spread across the sequencing lanes. Using the same blood draw, the study looked at two additional independent replicas of 1 million unique cDNA reads for two donors, one aged 18 to 30 and the other aged 80 or older.

General study outcomes and caveats: Donor CMV infection status was unknown, potentially confounding age-related changes in expanded clonotypes. Total diversity estimates from one million sequenced T cells were considered lower bounds and underestimates. Since profiling was done on bulk unsorted PBMCs, naive and antigen-experienced compartments could not be conclusively compared. Observed TCR beta diversity per million T cells fell roughly linearly with age, and a significant reduction was already apparent by age roughly 40. The percentage of naive T cells measured by flow cytometry correlated strongly with observed TCR beta diversity. The long-lived group showed more naive CD4+ T cells, fewer expanded clones and increased TCR diversity than the aged group, suggesting age selection.

Library prep was done by 5' RACE. The reads were generated on an Illumina HiSeq 2500. The second PCR ran for about 7 to 11 cycles and used a J-beta primer mix along with a sample-barcoded 5' primer. A unique molecular identifier was introduced onto each TCR beta cDNA molecule by a template-switch 5' adaptor carrying 12 random nucleotides. Each sample yielded at least 3 million CDR3-containing paired-end reads. The Mint cDNA synthesis kit, primed by a TRBC-specific oligonucleotide, was used to synthesize first-strand cDNA from all RNA. All cDNA was treated with uracil-DNA glycosylase and then went through a first 18-cycle PCR with the universal primers M1SS and BC2_uni_R. Under the source paper's analysis protocol: Each sample was normalized by randomly selecting 1 million high-quality reads, each carrying a distinct molecular identifier. Reads sharing molecular identifiers were discarded rather than binned into consensus sequences. CDR3 identification, clonotype clustering and error correction used MiTCR with a Q25 quality threshold and the strictest error-elimination algorithm. A nonparametric unseen species model using Euler transformation provided a lower-bound estimate of total TCR beta diversity. In-frame beta chains were kept once TCRdb had trimmed the public reads at Q25 with fastp and called clones with MiXCR. CDR3 protein duplicates are merged, each entry listing the most common genes and DNA. The V and J calls were determined by TCRdb, not by the authors. In all, the sample holds approximately 600,000 distinct CDR3 sequences, and around 54% of those were seen once. The ten largest clones take up over 35% of the sample.

The roughly 39 donors, aged 6 to 90 years, were systemically healthy Caucasian individuals from Russia. Each donor gave ten milliliters of peripheral blood, collected into EDTA-treated Vacutainer tubes. PBMCs were isolated by Ficoll-Paque density-gradient centrifugation, with at least 7 million obtained per sample. Total RNA, at least 6 micrograms per sample, was extracted from PBMCs with Trizol reagent. The percentages of naive CD45RAhigh/CD27high T cells were determined by flow cytometry on a PBMC aliquot from every donor. This clonotype was seen more than once but under ten times. The antigen this receptor binds is unknown. No much larger clonotype is one base removed from it; base qualities were not supplied. The receptor was derived from a man between 60 and 75 years old in good health. Sequenced sample: blood.

The CDR3 sequence is CSVEAKGQDTDTQYF. The DNA reads as follows: TGCAGCGTTGAAGCTAAAGGACAGGACACAGATACGCAGTATTTT. The sequence joins TRBV29-1 to TRBJ2-3; TRBD1 matches 7 bases in the middle. V trim: 1 base; J trim: 2 bases; unmatched bases: 6. The CDR3 contains 15 residues, cysteine and phenylalanine counted. Just the 45-base CDR3 DNA is kept, in frame starting at base 1. In the germline V gene, CDR1 corresponds to SQVTM and CDR2 to ANQGSEA.